This entry features one T cell receptor beta chain sequence. What it recognizes is unknown. The record originates from a study of OX40 agonist ivuxolimab in advanced cancers. Turning to the study itself: The patients received agonistic anti-OX40 (CD134) antibody ivuxolimab. Study outcomes and limitations: At 0.1 to 3.0 mg/kg and by week 6, CD4+ and CD8+ T cells in the blood had expanded clonally.

Only in-frame clones appear in the TCRdb table, and some are missing; sequencing was by immunoSEQ multiplex PCR. The sample holds 9,500 to 15,000 clones, about four fifths seen once. Germline assignment: CDR1 MNHNS and CDR2 SASEGT. V lost 3 bases and J lost 5; bases outside the gene matches: 5. There are 14 residues in the CDR3. The sequence was collected from an adult with an advanced solid tumor such as melanoma, head and neck, liver or kidney cancer. V usage is TRBV6-1 and J usage is TRBJ2-7; 9 nucleotides line up with TRBD2. The material sequenced was CD4+ or CD8+ T cells sorted from blood, taken in a trial of the OX40 agonist ivuxolimab. CDR3 in amino acids: CASSEWVAGDEQYF. In nucleotides, the CDR3 is TGTGCCAGCAGTGAGTGGGTAGCGGGGGACGAGCAGTACTTC.